This T cell receptor (beta chain) was recorded in a study of OX40 agonist ivuxolimab in advanced cancers. Study at large: Three partial responders included one hepatocellular carcinoma patient and two cutaneous melanoma patients.

Study-wide findings and caveats: CD8+ T cells (on average) carried more expanded clones than CD4+ T cells.

Only in-frame clones appear in the TCRdb table, and some are missing; sequencing was by immunoSEQ multiplex PCR. The table lists roughly 48,000 clones, approximately 90% of them singletons, with less than 60% in the top ten. Points on this clone: Its matching antigen is unknown.

Patients were ineligible given autoimmune disease history or systemic immunosuppression. Germline CDR1 KGHSH, CDR2 LQKENI. The CDR3 is 15 amino acids. V lost 1 base and J lost 1, with 10 bases in between. The specimen was CD4+ or CD8+ T cells sorted from blood, collected in a trial of the OX40 agonist ivuxolimab. The chain is built from TRBV18 and TRBJ2-5; D may match TRBD1 or TRBD2 (5 bases each). This TCR was recovered from an adult with an advanced solid tumor such as melanoma, head and neck, liver or kidney cancer. The CDR3 bases are TGTGCCAGCTCACCACGGGACCTTTTCCAAGAGACCCAGTACTTC. Amino acid sequence: CASSPRDLFQETQYF.